This paragraph covers one TCR beta chain sequence. This clonotype showed up just a few times. Its antigen is not yet known. The record has no base qualities; no much larger clone is one base away. Trimming costs V 8 bases and J 5 bases, and their ends lie 19 bases apart. From cysteine to phenylalanine, the CDR3 is 14 amino acids long. Left in the record is the CDR3 DNA by itself, 42 bases read in frame from the first base. The germline V gene sets CDR1 to ENHRY and CDR2 to SYGVKD. The sample's treatment or condition label, in plain terms: in vitro stimulation with specific CMV peptide epitopes to enrich CMV-specific T cells. The sample is drawn from a study of T cell repertoires in cytomegalovirus infection (dated by TCRdb to the late 2010s). Regarding the research as a whole: Recently identified HLA-C-restricted CMV epitopes, whose presentation resists viral immunomodulation, were targeted by peptide stimulations together with well-studied HLA-B-restricted epitopes. Donor HLA type was relevant to the analysis, because carriage of CMV infection together with the matching HLA type was indicated by public TCR beta signatures.

The data were produced on an Illumina HiSeq 1500. TCRdb's own reprocessing of the public reads used fastp at Q25 and MiXCR and kept productive beta chains. Each CDR3 protein appears once, grouped with its most common genes and DNA. Recorded for this sample are around 750,000 distinct CDR3 sequences; less than 35% of them occurred a single time. The biggest ten clones account for 9.5% to 15% of the sample. Broad study findings and their caveats: In the ex vivo response, HLA-C-restricted CMV-specific TCR beta clonotypes were dominant, and in two of eight donors the single most frequent clonotype came from this HLA-C-restricted group. In both this cohort and an independent cohort of more than 350 donors, the cumulative frequency of public TCR beta family members distinguished carriers of CMV infection plus the relevant HLA type.

The sample here was cultured CD8+ T cells from PBMCs, taken from culture after CMV antigen stimulation. This TCR came from a human donor in good health (CMV status not recorded). Some clones in this sample may be carry-over from other donors' samples. The chain couples TRBV10-3 to TRBJ2-7, with the D gene call left open. The CDR3 protein sequence reads: CAIQAPDPPHEQYF. The DNA sequence is given as TGTGCCATCCAAGCGCCTGACCCTCCCCACGAGCAGTACTTC.